This TCR beta chain derives from a study of identical twins. CDR1 MNHNY and CDR2 SVGAGI come from the germline V gene (reference sequence). The V and J ends lost 0 bases and 4 bases respectively, with 7 bases between them. The CDR3 has 14 residues. In this sample, this clonotype turned up many times. MiXCR, applied by TCRdb to the 5' RACE reads, yields one record per CDR3 protein. The data hold approximately 680,000 distinct CDR3 sequences, with under 8.5% observed a single time. These data were also reused for a study on yellow fever vaccine responses in identical twins.

The receptor was derived from a woman in her late teens or twenties in good health. Sequences were obtained from PBMCs. The chain combines TRBV6-6 with TRBJ1-5; maybe TRBD1 (5 bases). The CDR3, as DNA: TGTGCCAGCAGTTACTCGGGGGGGAATCAGCCCCAGCATTTT. Residues: CASSYSGGNQPQHF.